The T cell receptor (beta chain) described here comes from a study of technical replicates of blood from a handful of donors. Libraries were prepared by immunoSEQ multiplex PCR; TCRdb keeps only in-frame clonotypes and omits some of them. The table shows around 50,000 clones, with approximately 90% occurring only once. The sequencing input was PBMCs. This TCR was recovered from a human donor in good health. Some clones in this sample may be carry-over from other donors' samples.

CDR3 in amino acids: CASSRQGGQTQYF. The CDR3 DNA follows: TGTGCCAGCAGCCGGCAGGGAGGGCAGACCCAGTACTTC. The chain links TRBV11-2 to TRBJ2-5; 7 bases are a match to TRBD2. Germline loops: CDR1 SGHAT, CDR2 FQNNGV. The CDR3 is made up of 13 amino acids. The trim removed 5 bases at V and 6 bases at J, leaving 6 bases unmatched.